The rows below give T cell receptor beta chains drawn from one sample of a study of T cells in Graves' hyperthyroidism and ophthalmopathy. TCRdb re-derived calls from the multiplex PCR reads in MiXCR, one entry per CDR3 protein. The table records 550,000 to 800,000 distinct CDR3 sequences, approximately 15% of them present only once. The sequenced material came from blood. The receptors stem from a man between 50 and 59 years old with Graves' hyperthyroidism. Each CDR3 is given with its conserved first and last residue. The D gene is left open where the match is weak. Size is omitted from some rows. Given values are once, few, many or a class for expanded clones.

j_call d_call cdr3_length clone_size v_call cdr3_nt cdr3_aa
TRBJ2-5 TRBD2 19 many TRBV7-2 TGTGCCAGCAGCGCAGGAGGGACTAGCGGGAGGTCCCACCATCGGACCCAGTACTTC CASSAGGTSGRSHHRTQYF
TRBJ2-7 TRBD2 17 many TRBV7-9 TGTGCCAGCAGCTTAGGTCTAGCGGGCTACTCAGTCTACGAGCAGTACTTC CASSLGLAGYSVYEQYF
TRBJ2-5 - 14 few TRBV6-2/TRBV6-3 TGTGCCAGCAACCCCGGGACTGGGGAAGAGACCCAGTACTTC CASNPGTGEETQYF
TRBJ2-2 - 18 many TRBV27 TGTGCCAGCAGTTTAACCTATCTGGGAGTGGGGCACCCCGGGGAGCTGTTTTTT CASSLTYLGVGHPGELFF
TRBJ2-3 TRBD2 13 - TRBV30 TGTGCCTGGAGACTAGCGGGGACAGATACGCAGTATTTT CAWRLAGTDTQYF
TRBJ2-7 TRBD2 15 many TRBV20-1 TGCAGTGCTAGCTGGGTAACTAGCGGTTCCTACGAGCAGTACTTC CSASWVTSGSYEQYF
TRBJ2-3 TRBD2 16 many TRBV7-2 TGTGCCAGCAGCCCCCGAGGCGGGAGCCCCCCGAATACGCAGTATTTT CASSPRGGSPPNTQYF
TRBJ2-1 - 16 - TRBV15 TGTGCCACCAGCAGAGATACCGGGAGTATGTACAATGAGCAGTTCTTC CATSRDTGSMYNEQFF
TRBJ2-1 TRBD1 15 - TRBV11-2 TGTGCCAGCAGCATTAGACAGGGGGAATACAATGAGCAGTTCTTC CASSIRQGEYNEQFF
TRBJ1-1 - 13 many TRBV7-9 TGTGCCAGCAGCCCCGTATTGAACACTGAAGCTTTCTTT CASSPVLNTEAFF